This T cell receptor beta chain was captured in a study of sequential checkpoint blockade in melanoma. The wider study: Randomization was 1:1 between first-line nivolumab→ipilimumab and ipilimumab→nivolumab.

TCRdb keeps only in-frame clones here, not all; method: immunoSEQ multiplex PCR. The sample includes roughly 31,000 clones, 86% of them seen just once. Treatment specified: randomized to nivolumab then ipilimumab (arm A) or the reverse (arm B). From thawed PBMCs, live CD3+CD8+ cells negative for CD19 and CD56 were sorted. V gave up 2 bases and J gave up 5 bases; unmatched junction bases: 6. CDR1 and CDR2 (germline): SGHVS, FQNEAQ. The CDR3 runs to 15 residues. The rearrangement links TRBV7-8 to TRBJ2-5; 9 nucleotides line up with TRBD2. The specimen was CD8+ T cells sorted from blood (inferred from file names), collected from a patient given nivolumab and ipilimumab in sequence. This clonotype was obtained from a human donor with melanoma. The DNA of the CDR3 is TGTGCCAGCAGCTTACCAGCGGGGGGCGAGGAGACCCAGTACTTC. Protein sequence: CASSLPAGGEETQYF.